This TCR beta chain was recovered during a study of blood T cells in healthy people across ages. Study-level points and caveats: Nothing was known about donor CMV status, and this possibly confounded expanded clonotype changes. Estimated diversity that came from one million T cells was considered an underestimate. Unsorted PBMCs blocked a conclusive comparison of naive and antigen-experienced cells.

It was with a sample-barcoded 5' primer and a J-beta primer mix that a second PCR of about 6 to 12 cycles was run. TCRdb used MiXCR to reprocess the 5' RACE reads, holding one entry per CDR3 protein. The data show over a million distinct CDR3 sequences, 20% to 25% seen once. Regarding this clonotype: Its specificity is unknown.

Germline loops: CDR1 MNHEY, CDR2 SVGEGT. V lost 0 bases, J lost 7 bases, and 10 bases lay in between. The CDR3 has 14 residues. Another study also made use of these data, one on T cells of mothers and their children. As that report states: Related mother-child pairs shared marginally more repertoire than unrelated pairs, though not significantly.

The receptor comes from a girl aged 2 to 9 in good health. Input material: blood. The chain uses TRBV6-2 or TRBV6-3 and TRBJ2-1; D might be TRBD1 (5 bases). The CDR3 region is CASSYSAGWNEQFF. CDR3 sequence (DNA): TGTGCCAGCAGTTACTCCGCAGGGTGGAATGAGCAGTTCTTC.